These 32 T cell receptor beta chains were all obtained from the same sample, sequenced in a study of low-dose radiotherapy and immunotherapy resistance in tumors. Documented time point: before trial treatment. Gene-specific TRAV and TRBV primers were used for first-strand cDNA, covering alpha and beta chains. With a constant-region primer and a V-primer adapter, TCRs were subjected to about 20 PCR cycles of amplification. TCRdb redid the calling of the reads with MiXCR, one entry per CDR3 protein. The sample lists tens of thousands of distinct CDR3 sequences; about a sixth were seen once. This sample comprised PBMCs, obtained before treatment. Receptor source: a male donor with prostate cancer.

The chain is built from TRBV28 and TRBJ2-2; TRBD2 matches 11 bases. Germline lookup yields CDR1 MDHEN and CDR2 SYDVKM. Trimming took 9 bases from V and 0 from J; bases not matched to a gene: 18. The CDR3 contains 20 residues. As DNA, the CDR3 is TGTGCCAGTTTAACGGGTTGGCTAGCGGGAGGCCGGGCGAACACCGGGGAGCTGTTTTTT. This gives the protein CASLTGWLAGGRANTGELFF.

This clonotype was seen ten or more times. The genes are TRBV20-1 and TRBJ1-3; D is unresolved. V gave up 3 bases and J gave up 2 bases, with 5 bases separating them. The CDR3 has 12 residues. The germline V gene has CDR1 DFQATT and CDR2 SNEGSKA (reference sequence). In DNA form, the CDR3 reads TGCAGTGCTAGCGCCCCTGGAAACACCATATATTTT. This sequence encodes CSASAPGNTIYF.

The chain uses TRBV7-6 and TRBJ2-3, with TRBD2 as a possible D gene (5 bases). Deletions cut 4 bases from V and 1 base from J, with 9 bases between. This CDR3 has 14 residues. The V gene's germline CDR1 is SGHVS and CDR2 FNYEAQ. As DNA, the CDR3 is TGTGCCAGCAGCTCCCGGGAACGCACAGATACGCAGTATTTT. Translation: CASSSRERTDTQYF.

On this clonotype itself: A far larger clone is one base from this, pointing to a likely read error. V usage is TRBV5-1 and J usage is TRBJ2-3; 10 nucleotides align to TRBD2. Germline V gene sequence: CDR1 SGHRS, CDR2 YFSETQ. The CDR3 consists of 13 residues. The CDR3, as DNA: TGTACCAGCAGCTTCCCTAGCGGGGGTACGCAGTATTTT. Encoded protein: CTSSFPSGGTQYF.

This clonotype was found many times. The chain joins TRBV20-1 to TRBJ2-7; 7 positions match TRBD2. The V gene end was trimmed by 1 base and the J gene end by 0 bases; junction bases not matched to a gene: 6. Germline CDR1 DFQATT, CDR2 SNEGSKA (reference sequence). The CDR3 has 15 residues. For the CDR3, the DNA is TGCAGTGCTAGAGGCGGGAGCGGGGACTCCTACGAGCAGTACTTC. Translated, it gives CSARGGSGDSYEQYF.

The rearrangement uses TRBV12-3 or TRBV12-4 and TRBJ2-2; maybe TRBD2 (5 bases). The length of the CDR3 is 15 residues. The V and J ends lost 0 bases and 4 bases respectively, with 9 bases between them. This chain's CDR3 is CASSLAGVGTGELFF. The CDR3, as DNA: TGTGCCAGCAGTTTAGCGGGAGTAGGCACCGGGGAGCTGTTTTTT.

Ten or more counts support this clonotype. The J gene is TRBJ1-5, the V gene TRBV7-8; D uncertain. CDR3 length equals 12 residues. V was trimmed by 8 bases and J by 5 bases, leaving 10 bases between them. Germline CDR1 and CDR2: SGHVS and FQNEAQ. As DNA, the CDR3 is TGTGCCAGCGCCCGGGTTTATCAGCCCCAGCATTTT. Translated, it gives CASARVYQPQHF.

This clonotype was observed many times. This chain joins TRBV5-4 and TRBJ2-7; no firm D call. CDR1 is SGHNT, CDR2 YYREEE, per germline (reference sequence). V was trimmed by 5 bases and J by 7 bases, leaving 13 bases between them. There are 12 residues in the CDR3. CDR3 nucleotide sequence: TGTGCCAGCAGTCCCGCTTCCGGGGAGCAGTACTTC. This translates into CASSPASGEQYF.

This chain uses TRBV3-1 with TRBJ2-7; D is unresolved. The V and J ends lost 0 bases and 0 bases respectively, with 12 bases between them. CDR3 length: 16 residues. Germline assignment: CDR1 LGHDT and CDR2 YNNKEL (reference sequence). CDR3 nucleotides: TGTGCCAGCAGCCAAGAAGCTCGGACGGGCTCCTACGAGCAGTACTTC. It translates to CASSQEARTGSYEQYF.

This clonotype occurred many times. V is TRBV29-1 and J is TRBJ1-1; unclear D gene. Germline V CDR1 and CDR2: SQVTM, ANQGSEA. There are 11 residues in the CDR3. V lost 5 bases and J 2 bases, leaving 6 bases between the germline ends. Here the CDR3 reads CSVSPNTEAFF. Here the CDR3 DNA reads TGCAGCGTTAGCCCTAACACTGAAGCTTTCTTT. Complete variable domain (other parts from reference TRBV29-1 and TRBJ1-1): SAVISQKPSRDICQRGTSLTIQCQVDSQVTMMFWYRQQPGQSLTLIATANQGSEATYESGFVIDKFPISRPNLTFSTLTVSNMSPEDSSIYLCSVSPNTEAFFGQGTRLTVV.

The chain has TRBV19 and TRBJ2-7; 8 bases are a match to TRBD1. Germline V gene data show CDR1 as LNHDA and CDR2 as SQIVND (reference sequence). Trimming at V came to 3 bases and at J to 5 bases, leaving 6 bases not matched to a gene. The CDR3 runs to 14 residues. The CDR3 bases are TGTGCCAGTAGTATCCAGGGGGCAAACGACGAGCAGTACTTC. It yields the protein CASSIQGANDEQYF.

The sample holds many counts of this clonotype. The CDR3 region has the DNA TGTGCCAGCAGCTTACTAGAGAACCAAGCAGTACGTACAGATACGCAGTATTTT. Protein product: CASSLLENQAVRTDTQYF. The rearrangement links TRBV7-8 to TRBJ2-3; D is unclear. This CDR3 is built from 18 residues. The ends were cut back, 2 bases at V and 3 bases at J, with 21 bases in the middle. Germline-derived CDR1 and CDR2 are SGHVS and FQNEAQ.

The sample holds many counts of this clonotype. This chain joins TRBV14 and TRBJ2-2; D not resolved. Trimming cost V 0 bases and J 6 bases, with 8 bases left between them. Germline CDR1 reads SGHDN; CDR2 reads FVKESK. The length of the CDR3 is 14 residues. In nucleotides, the CDR3 is TGTGCCAGCAGCCAAGAGTGGGCCGCCGGGGAGCTGTTTTTT. As protein: CASSQEWAAGELFF.

As concerns this clonotype: Only one base separates this from a far larger clonotype, so it likely reflects a read error. The V call is TRBV6-2 or TRBV6-3, the J call TRBJ2-1, with 7 bases lining up with TRBD1. The V gene's germline CDR1 is MNHEY and CDR2 SVGEGT. V shed 6 bases, J shed 9 bases, and the junction held 11 bases outside the gene matches. CDR3 length: 14 residues. The CDR3 here is CASREGRGRIEQFF. In nucleotides, the CDR3 is TGTGCCAGCAGAGAAGGCAGGGGGAGAATTGAGCAGTTCTTC.

This rearrangement joins TRBV4-2 to TRBJ1-1; D gene ambiguous. Trimming took off 0 bases at V and 6 bases at J, with 8 bases between the two ends. The CDR3 extends over 13 amino acids. CDR1 is LGHNA, CDR2 YNFKEQ, per germline. For the CDR3, the DNA is TGTGCCAGCAGCCAAGAAGTGGTGGCTGAAGCTTTCTTT. Encoded protein: CASSQEVVAEAFF.

This clonotype was recorded many times. The genes are TRBV29-1 and TRBJ2-3; TRBD2 matches 8 bases. The germline CDR1 and CDR2 sequences are SQVTM and ANQGSEA. The CDR3 length is 12 residues. The J segment lost 6 bases and the V segment lost 5 bases, leaving 4 bases of the junction unmatched. The CDR3 protein is CSVSGRDDTQYF. The DNA of the CDR3 is TGCAGCGTTTCCGGGAGGGACGATACGCAGTATTTT.

In this sample, this clonotype turned up many times. The gene calls are TRBV7-9 and TRBJ2-2; D might be TRBD1 or TRBD2, each matching 5 bases. Germline V gene sequence: CDR1 SEHNR, CDR2 FQNEAQ (reference sequence). V lost 4 bases, J lost 6 bases, and 15 bases lay in between. The CDR3 has 15 residues. This chain's CDR3 is CASSSPGTRPGELFF. The DNA for the CDR3 is TGTGCCAGCAGCTCCCCAGGGACCCGGCCCGGGGAGCTGTTTTTT.

This clonotype was detected ten times or more. The CDR3 DNA sequence: TGCAGCGTTTGGTCCGGTGGAAACATTCAGTACTTC. It yields the protein CSVWSGGNIQYF. The rearrangement links TRBV29-1 to TRBJ2-4; unclear D gene. Germline V gives CDR1 SQVTM, CDR2 ANQGSEA. V lost 5 bases to trimming and J lost 6 bases, with 11 bases between them. This CDR3 is built from 12 residues.

This clonotype ranks as medium-sized (0.01 to 0.1%). The chain has TRBV5-8 and TRBJ2-2, with 8 bases matching TRBD1. Germline-derived CDR1 and CDR2 are SGHTS and YDEGEE. V shed 4 bases and J 0 bases; nucleotides not matched to a gene: 5. The CDR3 is 16 residues long. Here the CDR3 DNA reads TGTGCCAGCAGCCAATACAGGGGGGCGAACACCGGGGAGCTGTTTTTT. It specifies CASSQYRGANTGELFF. The full variable domain, its missing parts supplied by reference TRBV5-8 and TRBJ2-2, is EAGVTQSPTHLIKTRGQQATLRCSPISGHTSVYWYQQALGLGLQFLLWYDEGEERNRGNFPPRFSGRQFPNYSSELNVNALELEDSALYLCASSQYRGANTGELFFGEGSRLTVL.

This clonotype was counted ten times or more. The chain couples TRBV7-2 to TRBJ2-1, with D possibly being TRBD1 or TRBD2 (6 bases each). Trimming took off 1 base at V and 8 bases at J, with 12 bases between the two ends. This CDR3 has 14 amino acids. Germline V CDR1 and CDR2: SGHTA, FQGNSA. CDR3 residues: CASSLGGGRHEQFF. CDR3 coding DNA: TGTGCCAGCAGCTTAGGAGGGGGGCGCCATGAGCAGTTCTTC.

This clonotype was seen at least ten times. The gene calls are TRBV11-3 and TRBJ2-3; D gene ambiguous. The length of the CDR3 is 12 residues. V was cut by 4 bases and J by 6 bases, with 8 bases left in between. In germline, CDR1 is SGHNT, CDR2 YENEEA. The CDR3 bases are TGTGCCAGCAGCTACGAAGGTGATACGCAGTATTTT. Translating gives CASSYEGDTQYF.

At least ten counts were recorded for this clonotype. The chain employs TRBV12-3 or TRBV12-4 and TRBJ2-1; weak D call: TRBD2 (5 bases). CDR3 length: 13 residues. CDR3 sequence: CGRYREGRNEQFF. The CDR3 bases are TGTGGACGCTACCGTGAGGGCAGGAATGAGCAGTTCTTC.

This clonotype was detected many times. This chain connects TRBV12-3 or TRBV12-4 to TRBJ2-4; maybe TRBD2 (5 bases). This CDR3 has 15 residues. The ends were cut back, 4 bases at V and 1 base at J, with 11 bases in the middle. CDR3 amino acids: CASSSVRRAKNIQYF. Here the CDR3 DNA reads TGTGCCAGCAGTTCGGTCAGGAGGGCCAAAAACATTCAGTACTTC.

This clonotype showed up many times. The V gene is TRBV5-4, the J gene TRBJ2-1; D gene ambiguous. This CDR3 contains 14 residues. Germline CDR1 and CDR2: SGHNT and YYREEE (reference sequence). V gave up 0 bases and J gave up 9 bases, with 13 bases separating them. The CDR3 nucleotides are TGTGCCAGCAGCTTGGCCCGTGTTCCTGGTGAGCAGTTCTTC. Protein product: CASSLARVPGEQFF.

This clonotype was seen at least ten times. The rearrangement links TRBV11-3 to TRBJ2-2; 8 nucleotides align to TRBD1. The J segment lost 3 bases and the V segment lost 3 bases, leaving 6 bases of the junction unmatched. There are 16 residues in the CDR3. Germline lookup yields CDR1 SGHNT and CDR2 YENEEA. The CDR3 protein is CASSFGQGWDTGELFF. CDR3 in DNA: TGTGCCAGCAGCTTCGGACAGGGTTGGGACACCGGGGAGCTGTTTTTT.

This clonotype was detected ten times or more. The chain uses TRBV18 and TRBJ1-2, with 7 bases identical to TRBD1. The CDR3 loop spans 15 amino acids. Losses at the gene ends were 6 bases for V and 6 bases for J; bases not matched to a gene: 13. Germline-derived CDR1 and CDR2 are KGHSH and LQKENI. CDR3 protein: CASSQNQGGKDGYTF. CDR3 coding DNA: TGTGCCAGCTCGCAAAATCAGGGGGGAAAGGATGGCTACACCTTC.

This clonotype was counted at least ten times. The chain's CDR3 is CASSFNRGSGNNQPQHF. CDR3 in DNA: TGTGCCAGCAGTTTTAACAGGGGGTCGGGTAACAATCAGCCCCAGCATTTT. This chain connects TRBV12-3 or TRBV12-4 to TRBJ1-5; 8 bases are shared with TRBD1. V was pared by 3 bases and J by 3 bases, with 10 bases of the junction left unmatched. The CDR3 is made up of 17 amino acids.

This clonotype has at least ten counts. The chain carries TRBV27 and TRBJ2-2, with unresolved D. CDR3 length: 13 residues. The V gene's germline CDR1 is MNHEY and CDR2 SMNVEV (reference sequence). Trimming removed 6 bases at V and 5 bases at J, with 10 bases between. The CDR3 nucleotides read TGTGCCAGCAGAACTCGGTCTACCGGGGAGCTGTTTTTT. It encodes CASRTRSTGELFF.

V usage is TRBV12-3 or TRBV12-4 and J usage is TRBJ2-7; the D gene is possibly TRBD1 (5 bases). V was cut by 4 bases and J by 0 bases, with 13 bases left in between. The CDR3 sequence is 15 residues long. The CDR3 region has the DNA TGTGCCAGCAGTTGGGAAGGGGTTAGCTCCTACGAGCAGTACTTC. Protein: CASSWEGVSSYEQYF.

As regards this clonotype: A much larger clone differs by one base, so this may be a read error. The V and J genes are TRBV6-8 and TRBJ2-7, with D perhaps assigned TRBD1 or TRBD2 (5 bases each). The CDR3 is made up of 16 amino acids. Trimming took off 6 bases at V and 6 bases at J, with 24 bases between the two ends. CDR1 is MNHGY and CDR2 is SAAAGT in the germline V gene. CDR3 sequence reads: CASSCPSRGGGREQYF. CDR3 DNA: TGTGCCAGCAGCTGTCCTTCCCGGGGTGGGGGACGCGAGCAGTACTTC.

This clonotype was counted between two and nine times. The chain carries TRBV23-1 and TRBJ1-1; D call uncertain. TRBV23-1 is assigned to the ORF class and has an uncertain function. This CDR3 comprises 11 residues. The germline V and J ends were trimmed by 7 bases and 4 bases, with 7 bases remaining between them. CDR3 sequence reads: CASIHATEAFF. Written as DNA, the CDR3 is TGCGCCAGCATACATGCCACTGAAGCTTTCTTT.

Worth noting for this clonotype: A far larger clone is off by one base, so a read error is likely. The rearrangement links TRBV5-3 to TRBJ2-3, with TRBD1 identical over 11 bases. TRBV5-3 is placed among ORFs of uncertain function. This CDR3 is built from 16 residues. DNA of the CDR3: TGTGTCAGCAGCTTAAATCGCGGACAGGGGGCGGATACGCAGTATTTT. Its translation is CVSSLNRGQGADTQYF.